This TCR beta chain was captured by sequencing in a study of blood T cells in healthy people across ages (dated by TCRdb to 2014 to 2015). Looking at the study overall: In model experiments, template switching captured roughly one uniquely barcoded TCR beta cDNA molecule for every two T cells. To track age-related changes in TCR beta repertoire diversity, the study relied on deep sequencing normalized with unique cDNA molecular identifiers. Donors were grouped into four age groups: young (average approximately 15 years), middle-aged (39), aged (62) and long-lived (approximately 75). To avoid experimental bias, donors of different ages were spread randomly across the sequencing lanes. Two additional independent replicas of 1 million unique cDNA reads from the same blood draw were analyzed for two donors (one aged 18 to 30 and one aged 80 or older).

The library was prepared using 5' RACE. The reads were generated on an Illumina HiSeq 2500. A second PCR of roughly 7 to 11 cycles was performed with a sample-barcoded 5' primer and a J-beta primer mix. Each TCR beta cDNA molecule received a unique molecular identifier from a template-switch 5' adaptor carrying 12 random nucleotides. At least 2.5 million CDR3-containing paired-end reads were obtained from each sample. The Mint cDNA synthesis kit, primed by a TRBC-specific oligonucleotide, was used to synthesize first-strand cDNA from all RNA. Following uracil-DNA glycosylase treatment, all cDNA underwent a first 18-cycle PCR with the universal primers M1SS and BC2_uni_R. In the authors' own workflow: For normalization, 1 million high-quality reads were randomly selected from each sample, with every read carrying a distinct molecular identifier. Instead of being binned into consensus sequences, reads that shared molecular identifiers were thrown out. MiTCR, with a Q25 quality threshold and the strictest error-elimination algorithm, was used for CDR3 identification, clonotype clustering and error correction. A nonparametric unseen species model using Euler transformation provided a lower-bound estimate of total TCR beta diversity. The public reads were quality trimmed at Q25 with fastp and then assembled into clones with MiXCR by TCRdb, keeping productive beta chains. When rows share a CDR3 protein, they turn into one entry using the most common DNA and genes. The V and J calls here are based on TCRdb, not the publication. The table for this sample lists under 850,000 distinct CDR3 sequences; about 34% of them were counted only once. The ten top clones hold around 13% of the sample.

Overall study outcomes, separate from this receptor: A strong correlation was found between observed TCR beta diversity and the percentage of naive T cells measured by flow cytometry. As age increased, observed TCR beta diversity per million T cells dropped in a roughly linear way, and a significant reduction was already evident by age approximately 40. Compared with the aged group, more naive CD4+ T cells, fewer expanded clones and increased TCR diversity were shown by the long-lived group, suggesting age selection. Estimates of total diversity from one million sequenced T cells were regarded as lower bounds and underestimates. Donor CMV infection status was unknown, potentially confounding age-related changes in expanded clonotypes. Because profiling used bulk unsorted PBMCs, naive and antigen-experienced compartments could not be compared conclusively.

The germline V gene gives CDR1 as SGHTA and CDR2 as FQGNSA. Reading from cysteine to phenylalanine, the CDR3 counts 14 amino acids. The kept DNA is CDR3 alone, 42 bases in frame from the first base. Systemically healthy Caucasian individuals from Russia, 39 in total and aged about 6 to 90 years, were included as donors. Roughly 10 milliliters of peripheral blood were drawn from each donor into EDTA-treated Vacutainer tubes. Ficoll-Paque density-gradient centrifugation was used to isolate PBMCs, with at least 6.5 million obtained per sample. Trizol reagent was used to extract total RNA from PBMCs, with at least 5 micrograms per sample. For every donor, flow cytometry on a PBMC aliquot measured the percentage of naive CD45RAhigh/CD27high T cells. This clonotype was seen a handful of times. It has no known antigen specificity. Germline and junction disagree at one end, which may indicate a read error.

Sequenced input: blood. This receptor was identified in a man in his late teens or twenties in good health. This chain joins TRBV7-2 to TRBJ2-3, with the D segment identity uncertain. The nucleotide sequence reads TGTGCCAGCAACTTAGAGGCAGTTTCAGATACGCAGTATTTT. This translates into CASNLEAVSDTQYF.